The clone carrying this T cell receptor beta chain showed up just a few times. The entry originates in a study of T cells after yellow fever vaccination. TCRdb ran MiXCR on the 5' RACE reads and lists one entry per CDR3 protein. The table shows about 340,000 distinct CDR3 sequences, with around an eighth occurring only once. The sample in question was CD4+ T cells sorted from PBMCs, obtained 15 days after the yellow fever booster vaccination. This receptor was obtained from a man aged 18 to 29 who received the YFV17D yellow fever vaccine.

This CDR3 is CASSLRRDSVYEQYF. The DNA of the CDR3 is TGTGCCAGCAGTCTTCGTCGGGACTCCGTGTACGAGCAGTACTTC. The chain uses TRBV12-3 or TRBV12-4 and TRBJ2-7; perhaps TRBD2 as D (6 bases). V was clipped by 5 bases and J by 4 bases, with 18 bases between them. CDR3 size: 15 residues.